At least ten counts were recorded for the clone carrying this T cell receptor (beta chain). This record belongs to a study of T cells in Graves' hyperthyroidism and ophthalmopathy. Amplification yielded TCR beta CDR3 regions, with RNA transcripts as the source. In the first-round RT-PCR of the TCR CDR3, the HTBI primer set was used. TCRdb analysed the multiplex PCR reads with MiXCR anew, one entry per CDR3 protein. The sample includes about 380,000 distinct CDR3 sequences, less than 15% seen only once; the top ten take 20% to 25%. The CDR3 loop spans 13 amino acids. Germline CDR1 reads SNHLY; CDR2 reads FYNNEI. Deletions cut 8 bases from V and 5 bases from J, with 15 bases between.

The sequence was collected from a man younger than 45 with Graves' hyperthyroidism that later progressed to Graves' ophthalmopathy. Material for sequencing was blood. The gene calls are TRBV2 and TRBJ2-5, with D maybe TRBD2 (7 bases). The CDR3 DNA follows: TGTGCCAGCCTAGAGGAGGGGGGGGAGACCCAGTACTTC. This translates into CASLEEGGETQYF.